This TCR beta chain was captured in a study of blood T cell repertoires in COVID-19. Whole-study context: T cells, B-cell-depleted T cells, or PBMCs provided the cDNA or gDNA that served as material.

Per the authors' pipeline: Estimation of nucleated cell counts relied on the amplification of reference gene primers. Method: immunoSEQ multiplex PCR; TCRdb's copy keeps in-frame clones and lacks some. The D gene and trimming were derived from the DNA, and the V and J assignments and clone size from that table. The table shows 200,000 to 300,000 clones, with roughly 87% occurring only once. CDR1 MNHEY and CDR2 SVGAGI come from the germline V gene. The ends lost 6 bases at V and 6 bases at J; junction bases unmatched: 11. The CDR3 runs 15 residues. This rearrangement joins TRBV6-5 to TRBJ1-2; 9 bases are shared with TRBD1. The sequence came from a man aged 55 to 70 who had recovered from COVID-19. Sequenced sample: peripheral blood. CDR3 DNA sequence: TGTGCCAGCAGCACACCACTACAGGGGGCGGATGGCTACACCTTC. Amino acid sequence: CASSTPLQGADGYTF.